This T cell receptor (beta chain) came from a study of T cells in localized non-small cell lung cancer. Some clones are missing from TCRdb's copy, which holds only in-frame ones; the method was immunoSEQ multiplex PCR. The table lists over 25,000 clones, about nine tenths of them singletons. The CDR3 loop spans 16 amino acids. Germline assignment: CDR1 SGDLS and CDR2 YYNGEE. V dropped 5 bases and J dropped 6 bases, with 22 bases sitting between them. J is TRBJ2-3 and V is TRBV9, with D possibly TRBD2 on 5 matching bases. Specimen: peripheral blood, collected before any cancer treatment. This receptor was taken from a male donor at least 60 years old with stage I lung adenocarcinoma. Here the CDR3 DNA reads TGTGCCAGCAGATCGTTTGAGGGTCTCGGCGCTGATACGCAGTATTTT. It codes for CASRSFEGLGADTQYF.